A selection of T cell receptor beta chains follows, all from one sample in a study of CD8 T cells in ankylosing spondylitis. TCRdb re-analysed the 5' RACE reads in MiXCR, keeping a single row per CDR3 protein. Among about 240,000 distinct CDR3 sequences listed, around 9.1% were seen once. The sample consisted of blood, either unsorted or a sorted T cell fraction (not recorded which). These receptors all come from a male donor with ankylosing spondylitis or in good health (not recorded which). CDR3s leave out the opening cysteine and the closing phenylalanine or tryptophan. Fields, in order: V gene, J gene, CDR3 protein.

TRBV20-1,TRBJ2-3,SALGEWTQY
TRBV6-5,TRBJ1-2,ASSFNPSPNYGYT
TRBV4-3,TRBJ1-3,ASSQGQGYGNTIY
TRBV11-2,TRBJ2-3,ASSQSGGQVFSSTDTQY
TRBV20-1,TRBJ1-5,SARGPADQPQH
TRBV4-3,TRBJ1-1,ASSRGEVGPAF
TRBV27,TRBJ1-5,ASRFRSQH
TRBV29-1,TRBJ1-2,SAYDTSGYT
TRBV4-1,TRBJ1-2,ASSASQGANYGYT
TRBV9,TRBJ2-2,ASRRGNTGELF
TRBV6-1,TRBJ2-1,ASSERGSGSSYNEQF
TRBV3-1,TRBJ2-5,ASNPTGSETQY
TRBV20-1,TRBJ2-7,SARAPGPGSYEQY
TRBV18,TRBJ2-7,ASSLMTRLAGLKSGSEQY
TRBV5-1,TRBJ2-1,ASRRDRGNEQF
TRBV5-1,TRBJ2-7,ATAPDRPGYEQY
TRBV12-3/TRBV12-4,TRBJ1-1,ASSDSVNRVTEAF
TRBV20-1,TRBJ1-2,SARWDSSNYGYT
TRBV7-9,TRBJ1-1,ASSFGQGSSTEAF
TRBV20-1,TRBJ1-2,SARHLQGAEGYT
TRBV11-2,TRBJ2-1,ASRLGRGGRYNEQF
TRBV5-1,TRBJ1-2,ASSGGDRGGYGYT
TRBV12-3/TRBV12-4,TRBJ1-3,ASRPAGLAGNTIY
TRBV5-1,TRBJ2-3,ANPGTSGSTDTQY
TRBV27,TRBJ2-5,ASSFGTSGETQY
TRBV20-1,TRBJ2-3,SAPEGQGDPGLVVWGTDTQY
TRBV12-3/TRBV12-4,TRBJ2-5,ASSLYSQTQY
TRBV4-3,TRBJ2-2,ASSQGGPIGTGELF
TRBV20-1,TRBJ1-1,SAKLISGAF
TRBV30,TRBJ2-1,AWSVTSGAYNEQF
TRBV9,TRBJ2-7,ASSVHSSYEQY
TRBV20-1,TRBJ2-7,SARGSGSRYEQY
TRBV6-5,TRBJ2-2,ASSSLTSRRANTGELF
TRBV10-3,TRBJ1-2,ASSSELNYGYT
TRBV7-2,TRBJ1-1,ASSLGRAVEAF
TRBV7-2,TRBJ2-2,ASSLGFQRAGTGELF
TRBV6-1,TRBJ1-2,ATGGQGFYGYT
TRBV27,TRBJ2-2,ASSFRTMGTGELF
TRBV11-1,TRBJ2-1,ASLRDSYNEQF
TRBV29-1,TRBJ2-2,SVDFPPNTGELF
TRBV7-9,TRBJ2-3,ASSPQGATDTQY
TRBV20-1,TRBJ2-3,SANVPGLAGSTDTQY
TRBV5-1,TRBJ2-2,ASSAVGTVEELF
TRBV10-3,TRBJ2-5,AISEPGLAQGETQY
TRBV4-3,TRBJ2-3,ASSLRPGTSADTQY